Here is one T cell receptor (beta chain) with its context. Its antigen is not identified. A multiplex PCR was run with 60 Vbeta primers and 13 Jbeta primers. The repertoire was sequenced with immunoSEQ multiplex PCR; TCRdb's copy has only in-frame clones and lacks some. The sample holds 130,000 or so clones, roughly 78% seen once. This sample was included in a study of cytomegalovirus exposure and HLA in healthy donors. Whole-study results and caveats: The classifier, whose performance was assessed in both the original and validation cohorts, reportedly diagnosed cytomegalovirus status with high specificity and sensitivity. Rare TCR sequences predominated, though certain public TCRs were found in many donors. Later analysis identified several of the most significant clusters that appeared linked to common viral pathogens.

Germline lookup yields CDR1 MNHEY and CDR2 SVGAGI. The CDR3 length is 15 residues. Losses at the gene ends were 6 bases for V and 3 bases for J; bases not matched to a gene: 9. Material: PBMCs. The TCR sequence derives from a woman aged 40 to 55 in good health and CMV-seronegative. V usage is TRBV6-5 and J usage is TRBJ2-7, with 9 bases that match TRBD1. The CDR3 DNA is TGTGCCAGCAGAATCGGGACAGGGTCGTTCTACGAGCAGTACTTC. Its translation: CASRIGTGSFYEQYF.